This passage covers 5 T cell receptor beta chains from one sample sequenced in a study of blood T cell repertoires in COVID-19. Some clones are missing from TCRdb's copy, which holds only in-frame ones; the method was immunoSEQ multiplex PCR. The sample lists roughly 250,000 clones; approximately 83% were seen once. Sequencing was done on a sample of PBMCs or T cells enriched from blood (not recorded which). The origin of the receptors is a woman aged 25 to 39 who had recovered from COVID-19.

This clone was counted at least ten times. The V and J genes are TRBV7-6 and TRBJ1-5; D gene unclear. V lost 3 bases and J lost 1, with 4 bases in between. Germline V gives CDR1 SGHVS, CDR2 FNYEAQ. The CDR3 is 13 residues long. CDR3 loop: CASSFGSNQPQHF. CDR3 DNA: TGTGCCAGCAGCTTCGGGAGCAATCAGCCCCAGCATTTT.

This CDR3 reads CASSIGGTGVYGYTF. CDR3 nucleotide sequence: TGTGCCAGTAGTATTGGAGGGACAGGTGTATATGGCTACACCTTC. The chain couples TRBV19 to TRBJ1-2; 8 bases match TRBD1. Trimming removed 3 bases from V and 5 bases from J; junction bases left unmatched: 8. This CDR3 is 15 amino acids long. Per the germline V gene, CDR1 is LNHDA and CDR2 is SQIVND (reference sequence).

A word on this clone: The same CDR3 arises from other DNA sequences in this sample as well. The chain recombines TRBV7-9 with TRBJ2-3; no definite D call. CDR1 SEHNR and CDR2 FQNEAQ come from the germline V gene (reference sequence). Between the trimmed V and J ends, which lost 5 bases and 3 bases, there was a span of 6 bases. The CDR3 contains 12 residues. This chain's CDR3 is CASSPNTDTQYF. In DNA form, the CDR3 reads TGTGCCAGCAGCCCCAATACAGATACGCAGTATTTT. Full variable domain (rest looked up from reference TRBV7-9 and TRBJ2-3): DTGVSQNPRHKITKRGQNVTFRCDPISEHNRLYWYRQTLGQGPEFLTYFQNEAQLEKSRLLSDRFSAERPKGSFSTLEIQRTEQGDSAMYLCASSPNTDTQYFGPGTRLTVL.

This rearrangement joins TRBV6-6 to TRBJ2-2; 8 nucleotides agree with TRBD2. This CDR3 is 19 amino acids long. The junction had 15 bases not matched to a gene; V was cut back by 5 bases and J by 1 base. CDR1 is MNHNY, CDR2 SVGAGI, per germline (reference sequence). The CDR3 here is CASSHPPAKTSENTGELFF. The DNA for the CDR3 is TGTGCCAGCAGTCACCCTCCCGCAAAGACTAGCGAGAACACCGGGGAGCTGTTTTTT.

The V and J genes are TRBV5-1 and TRBJ2-1; a weak D match, TRBD2 (7 bases). The CDR3 runs to 17 residues. V was trimmed by 2 bases and J by 7 bases, leaving 22 bases between them. The germline V gene has CDR1 SGHRS and CDR2 YFSETQ. The CDR3 is CASSFGGAGALRNEQFF. In DNA form, the CDR3 reads TGCGCCAGCAGCTTTGGGGGGGCGGGAGCGCTTCGGAATGAGCAGTTCTTC.